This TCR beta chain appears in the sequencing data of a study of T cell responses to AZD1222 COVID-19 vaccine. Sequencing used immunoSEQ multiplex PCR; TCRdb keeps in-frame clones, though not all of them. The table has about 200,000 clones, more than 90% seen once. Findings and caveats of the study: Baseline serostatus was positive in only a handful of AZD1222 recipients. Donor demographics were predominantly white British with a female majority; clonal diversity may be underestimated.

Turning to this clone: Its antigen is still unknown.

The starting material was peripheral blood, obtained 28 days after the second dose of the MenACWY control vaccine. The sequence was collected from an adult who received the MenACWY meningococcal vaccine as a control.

The CDR3 bases are TGTGCCAGCAGCTTGAGGAGAGGGGGCACTGAAGCTTTCTTT. It codes for CASSLRRGGTEAFF. The chain joins TRBV7-8 to TRBJ1-1; perhaps TRBD1 as D (6 bases). V was clipped by 3 bases and J by 4 bases, with 12 bases between them. The V gene's germline CDR1 is SGHVS and CDR2 FQNEAQ. There are 14 residues in the CDR3.